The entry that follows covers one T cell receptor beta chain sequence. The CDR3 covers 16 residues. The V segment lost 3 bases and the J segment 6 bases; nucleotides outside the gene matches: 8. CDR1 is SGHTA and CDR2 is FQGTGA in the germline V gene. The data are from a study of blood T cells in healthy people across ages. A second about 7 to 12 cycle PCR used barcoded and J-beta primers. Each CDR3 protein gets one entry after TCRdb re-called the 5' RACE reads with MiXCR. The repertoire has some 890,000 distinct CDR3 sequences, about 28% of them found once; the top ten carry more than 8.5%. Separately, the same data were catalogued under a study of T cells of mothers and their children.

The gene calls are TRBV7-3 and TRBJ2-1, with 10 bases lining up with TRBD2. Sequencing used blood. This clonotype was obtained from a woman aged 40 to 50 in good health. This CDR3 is CASSLGGTSEVNEQFF. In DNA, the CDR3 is TGTGCCAGCAGCTTGGGAGGGACTAGCGAAGTCAATGAGCAGTTCTTC. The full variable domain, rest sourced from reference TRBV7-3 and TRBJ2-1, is GAGVSQTPSNKVTEKGKYVELRCDPISGHTALYWYRQSLGQGPEFLIYFQGTGAADDSGLPNDRFFAVRPEGSVSTLKIQRTERGDSAVYLCASSLGGTSEVNEQFFGPGTRLTVL.